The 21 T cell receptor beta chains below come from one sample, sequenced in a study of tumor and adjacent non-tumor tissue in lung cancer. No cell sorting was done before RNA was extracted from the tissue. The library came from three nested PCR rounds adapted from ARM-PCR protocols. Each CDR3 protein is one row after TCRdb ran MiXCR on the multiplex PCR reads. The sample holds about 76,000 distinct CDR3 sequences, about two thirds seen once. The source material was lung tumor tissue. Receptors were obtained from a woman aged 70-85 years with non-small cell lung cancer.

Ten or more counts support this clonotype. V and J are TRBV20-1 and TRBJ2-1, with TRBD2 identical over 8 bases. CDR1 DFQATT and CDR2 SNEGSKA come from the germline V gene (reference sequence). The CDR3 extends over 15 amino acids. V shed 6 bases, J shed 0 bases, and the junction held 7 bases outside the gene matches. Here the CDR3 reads CSAYSGGVSYNEQFF. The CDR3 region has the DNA TGCAGTGCGTACTCCGGGGGGGTCTCCTACAATGAGCAGTTCTTC.

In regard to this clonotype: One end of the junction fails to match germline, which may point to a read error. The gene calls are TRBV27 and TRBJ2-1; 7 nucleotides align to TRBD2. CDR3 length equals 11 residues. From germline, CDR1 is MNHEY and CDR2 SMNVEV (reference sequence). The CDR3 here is CVSIGGSRQFF. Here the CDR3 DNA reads TGTGTCAGCATCGGCGGGAGCAGGCAGTTCTTC.

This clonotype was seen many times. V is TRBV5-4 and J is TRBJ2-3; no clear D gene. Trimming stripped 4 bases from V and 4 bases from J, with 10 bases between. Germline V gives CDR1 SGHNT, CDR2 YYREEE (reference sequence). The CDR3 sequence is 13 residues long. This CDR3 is CASSAPDADTQYF. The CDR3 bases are TGTGCCAGCAGCGCTCCCGATGCAGATACGCAGTATTTT.

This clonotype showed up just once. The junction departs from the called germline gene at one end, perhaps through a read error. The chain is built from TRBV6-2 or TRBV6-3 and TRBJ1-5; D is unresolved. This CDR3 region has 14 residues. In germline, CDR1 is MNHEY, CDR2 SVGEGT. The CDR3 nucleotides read TGCGCCAGCAGCAGCGGGCTCCCGGGGCAGCCCCAGCATTTT. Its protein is CASSSGLPGQPQHF.

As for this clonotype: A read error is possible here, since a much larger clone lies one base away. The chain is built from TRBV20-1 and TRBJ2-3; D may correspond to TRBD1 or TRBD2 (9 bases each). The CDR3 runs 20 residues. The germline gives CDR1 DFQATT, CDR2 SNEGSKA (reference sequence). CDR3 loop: CTARERQGDSTSGSTDTQYF. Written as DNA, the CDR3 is TGCACTGCTAGAGAGAGACAGGGGGATTCCACTAGCGGGAGCACAGATACGCAGTATTTT.

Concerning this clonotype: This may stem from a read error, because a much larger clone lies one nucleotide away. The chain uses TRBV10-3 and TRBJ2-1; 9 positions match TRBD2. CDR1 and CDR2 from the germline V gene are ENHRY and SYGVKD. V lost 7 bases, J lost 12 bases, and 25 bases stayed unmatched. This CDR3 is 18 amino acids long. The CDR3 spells CAITSSGSLVGSVHVQFF. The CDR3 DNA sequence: TGTGCCATCACAAGTAGCGGGAGTTTAGTGGGGTCGGTACATGTGCAGTTCTTC.

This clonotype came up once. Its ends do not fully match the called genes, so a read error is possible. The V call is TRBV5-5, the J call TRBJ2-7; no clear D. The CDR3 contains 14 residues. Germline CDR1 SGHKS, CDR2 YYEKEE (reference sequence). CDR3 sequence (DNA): TGTGCCAACAGCTTGAGGTACGGGCCTTACGAGAAGTACTTC. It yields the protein CANSLRYGPYEKYF.

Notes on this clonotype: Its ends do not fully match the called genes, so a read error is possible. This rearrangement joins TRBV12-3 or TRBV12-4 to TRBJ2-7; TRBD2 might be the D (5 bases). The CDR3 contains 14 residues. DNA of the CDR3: TGTGCCAGCAGTATAGGAGGAGGTTTCTACGAGCAGTACTTT. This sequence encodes CASSIGGGFYEQYF.

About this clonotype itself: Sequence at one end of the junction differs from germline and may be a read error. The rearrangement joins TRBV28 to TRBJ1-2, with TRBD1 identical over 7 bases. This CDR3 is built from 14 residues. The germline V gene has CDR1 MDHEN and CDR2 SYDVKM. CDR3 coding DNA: TGTGTCAGCAGCCTACAGGGGTCCCTCTATGGCTACACCTTT. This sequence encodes CVSSLQGSLYGYTF.

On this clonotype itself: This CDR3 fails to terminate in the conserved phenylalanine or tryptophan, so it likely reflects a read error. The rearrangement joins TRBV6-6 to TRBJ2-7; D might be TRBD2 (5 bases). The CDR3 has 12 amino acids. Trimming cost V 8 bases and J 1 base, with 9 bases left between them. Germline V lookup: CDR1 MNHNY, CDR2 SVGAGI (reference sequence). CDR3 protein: CASGWESYEQYS. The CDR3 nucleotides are TGTGCCAGCGGTTGGGAGTCCTACGAGCAGTACTCC.

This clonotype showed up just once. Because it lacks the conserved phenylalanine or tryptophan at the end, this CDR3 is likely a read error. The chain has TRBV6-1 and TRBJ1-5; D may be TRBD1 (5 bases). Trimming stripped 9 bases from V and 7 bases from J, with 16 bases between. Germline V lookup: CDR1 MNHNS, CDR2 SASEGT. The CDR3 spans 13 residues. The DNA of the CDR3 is TGTGCCAGTAGTCTCCGGGGGAGGCAGCCCCAGCATTAT. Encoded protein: CASSLRGRQPQHY.

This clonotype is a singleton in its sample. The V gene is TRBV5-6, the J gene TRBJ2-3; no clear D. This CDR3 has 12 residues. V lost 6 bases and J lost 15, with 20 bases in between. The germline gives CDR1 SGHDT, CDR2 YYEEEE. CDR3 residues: CASTRGTDRQYF. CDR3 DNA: TGTGCCAGCACCCGCGGCACAGATAGGCAATATTTT.

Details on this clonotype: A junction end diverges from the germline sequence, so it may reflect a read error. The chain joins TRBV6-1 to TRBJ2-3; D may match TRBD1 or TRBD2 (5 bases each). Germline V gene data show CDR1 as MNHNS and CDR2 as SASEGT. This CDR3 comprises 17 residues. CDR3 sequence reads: CASSEARGPRRSDAQYF. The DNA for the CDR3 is TGTGCCAGCAGTGAAGCCCGGGGACCTCGAAGATCAGATGCGCAGTATTTT.

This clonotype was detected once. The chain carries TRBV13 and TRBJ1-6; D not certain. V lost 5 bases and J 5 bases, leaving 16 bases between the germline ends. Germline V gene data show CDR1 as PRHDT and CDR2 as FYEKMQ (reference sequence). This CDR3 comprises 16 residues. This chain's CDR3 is CASSLASGKHNSPLHF. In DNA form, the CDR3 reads TGTGCCAGCAGCCTCGCCTCAGGAAAACATAATTCACCCCTCCACTTT. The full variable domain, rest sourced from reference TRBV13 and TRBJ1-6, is AAGVIQSPRHLIKEKRETATLKCYPIPRHDTVYWYQQGPGQDPQFLISFYEKMQSDKGSIPDRFSAQQFSDYHSELNMSSLELGDSALYFCASSLASGKHNSPLHFGNGTRLTVT.

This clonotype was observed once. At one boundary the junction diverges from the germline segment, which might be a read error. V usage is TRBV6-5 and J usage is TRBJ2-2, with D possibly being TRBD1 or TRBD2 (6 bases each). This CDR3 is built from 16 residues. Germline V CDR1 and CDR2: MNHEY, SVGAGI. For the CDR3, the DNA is TGTGCCAGCAGCCGAGGACAGAGATTCTCCACCGGGGGGCTGTTTTTT. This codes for CASSRGQRFSTGGLFF.

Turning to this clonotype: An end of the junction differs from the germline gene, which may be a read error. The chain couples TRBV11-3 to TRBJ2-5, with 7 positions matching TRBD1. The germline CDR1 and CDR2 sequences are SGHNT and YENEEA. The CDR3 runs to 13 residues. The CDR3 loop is CARSLDREETQHF. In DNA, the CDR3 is TGTGCCAGGAGCTTAGACAGGGAAGAGACCCAGCACTTC. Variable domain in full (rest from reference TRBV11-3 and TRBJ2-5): EAGVVQSPRYKIIEKKQPVAFWCNPISGHNTLYWYLQNLGQGPELLIRYENEEAVDDSQLPKDRFSAERLKGVDSTLKIQPAELGDSAVYLCARSLDREETQHFGPGTRLLVL.

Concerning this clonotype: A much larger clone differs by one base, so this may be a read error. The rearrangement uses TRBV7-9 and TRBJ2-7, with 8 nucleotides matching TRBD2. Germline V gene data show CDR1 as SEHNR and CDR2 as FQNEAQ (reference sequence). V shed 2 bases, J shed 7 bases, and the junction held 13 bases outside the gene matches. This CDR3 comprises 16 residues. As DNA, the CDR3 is TGTGCCAGCAGCTTAAACAGAGCGGGAGTCAGAATGGAGCAGTACTTC. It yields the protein CASSLNRAGVRMEQYF. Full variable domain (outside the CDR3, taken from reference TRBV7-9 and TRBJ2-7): DTGVSQNPRHKITKRGQNVTFRCDPISEHNRLYWYRQTLGQGPEFLTYFQNEAQLEKSRLLSDRFSAERPKGSFSTLEIQRTEQGDSAMYLCASSLNRAGVRMEQYFGPGTRLTVT.

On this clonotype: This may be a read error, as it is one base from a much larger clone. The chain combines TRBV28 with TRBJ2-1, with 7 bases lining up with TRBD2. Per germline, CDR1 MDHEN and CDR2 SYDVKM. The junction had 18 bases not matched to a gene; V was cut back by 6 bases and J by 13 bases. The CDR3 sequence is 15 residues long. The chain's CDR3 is CASRTGTNVLSGQFF. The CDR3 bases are TGTGCCAGCAGGACCGGGACTAATGTGTTGTCTGGACAGTTCTTC.

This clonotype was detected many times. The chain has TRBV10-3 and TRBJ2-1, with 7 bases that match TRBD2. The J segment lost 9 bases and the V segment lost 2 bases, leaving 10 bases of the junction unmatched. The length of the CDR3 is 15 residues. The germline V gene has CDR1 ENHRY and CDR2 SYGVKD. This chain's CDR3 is CAISEPERGVIEQFF. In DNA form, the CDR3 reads TGTGCCATCAGTGAGCCCGAGCGGGGAGTGATTGAGCAGTTCTTC.

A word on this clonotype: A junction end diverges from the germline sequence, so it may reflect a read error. The CDR3 region is CASSPTGGFSEQNF. CDR3 sequence (DNA): TGTGCCAGCAGTCCGACGGGGGGTTTTTCCGAGCAGAACTTC. This rearrangement joins TRBV6-2 or TRBV6-3 to TRBJ2-7; 7 nucleotides match TRBD2. Germline CDR1 reads MNHEY; CDR2 reads SVGEGT. CDR3 size: 14 residues.

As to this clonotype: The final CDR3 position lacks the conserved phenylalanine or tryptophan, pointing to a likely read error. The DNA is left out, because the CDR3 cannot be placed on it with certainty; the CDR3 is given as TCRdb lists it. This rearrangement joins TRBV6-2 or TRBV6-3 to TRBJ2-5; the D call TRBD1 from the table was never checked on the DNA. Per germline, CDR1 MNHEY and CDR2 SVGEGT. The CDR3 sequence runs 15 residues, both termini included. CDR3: CASRQTTRTQRAQCI.